This T cell receptor (beta chain) was captured by sequencing in a study of control samples from healthy donors and cancer patients. TCRdb's table, derived via immunoSEQ multiplex PCR, lists solely in-frame clones and lacks some. This table has 130,000 or so clones, roughly 91% appearing once. This clone was seen only a few times. V lost 6 bases, J lost 7 bases, and 19 bases lay in between. CDR3 length: 15 amino acids. Germline CDR1 MNHEY, CDR2 SVGEGT. The sequencing sample was made of PBMCs. The receptor was isolated from a man in his forties or fifties with head and neck cancer. The chain carries TRBV6-2 or TRBV6-3 and TRBJ1-5, with a tentative D call TRBD1 (5 bases). The CDR3: CASSPGRAAGQPQHF. The DNA for the CDR3 is TGTGCCAGCAGCCCGGGACGAGCGGCGGGACAGCCCCAGCATTTT.